A single T cell receptor beta chain is shown here with its context. Its antigen is unknown. The data belong to a study of T cells after yellow fever vaccination. General observations from the study: On re-exposure, the response was weaker but peaked faster, at day 5 versus 15.

Each CDR3 protein gets one entry after TCRdb re-called the 5' RACE reads with MiXCR. Seen here are a few hundred thousand distinct CDR3 sequences, 7.5% to 9% observed once, and the top ten hold about 3.5%. The CDR3 length is 15 residues. Trimming shortened V by 4 bases and J by 4 bases, and 16 bases separated the two germline ends. Per the germline V gene, CDR1 is LGHDT and CDR2 is YNNKEL (reference sequence). This sequence joins TRBV3-1 and TRBJ1-1, with D perhaps matching TRBD1 (5 bases). Sequencing was performed on CD4+ T cells sorted from PBMCs, taken 5 days after the yellow fever booster vaccination. This receptor was taken from a man aged 18 to 29 who received the YFV17D yellow fever vaccine. The CDR3 sequence: CASSLQYRGATEAFF. The CDR3 DNA is TGTGCCAGCAGCCTGCAGTATCGGGGCGCCACTGAAGCTTTCTTT.